What follows describes a single TCR beta chain. Germline CDR1 and CDR2: MDHEN and SYDVKM. This CDR3 spans 15 amino acids. The V gene end was trimmed by 5 bases and the J gene end by 3 bases; junction bases not matched to a gene: 7. The data derive from a study of blood T cell repertoires in COVID-19. Study overall: Some COVID-19 samples were acute and others convalescent; all came from the United States, Italy and Spain.

Source study methods: Amplification with reference gene primers provided the estimates of nucleated cell counts. Here immunoSEQ multiplex PCR was the method, and the copy in TCRdb shows in-frame clones only, minus some. D and trimming come from the DNA, and the V and J calls and clone size come from that table. The profile shows 160,000 or so clones, around 81% of them singletons. The chain uses TRBV28 and TRBJ2-5; 9 bases line up with TRBD2. The TCR sequence derives from a man aged 70 or older who had recovered from COVID-19. Source material: peripheral blood. The CDR3 reads CASSQEREEKETQYF. For the CDR3, the DNA is TGTGCCAGCAGTCAAGAGCGGGAGGAAAAAGAGACCCAGTACTTC.